The 29 T cell receptor beta chains presented below share a single source sample, sequenced in a study of vaccination effects on CD4 cells after COVID-19. Using viral peptide pools, the ViraFEST assay grew out antigen-specific CD4+ T cells prior to sequencing. Subsequent to a culture period of nine to ten days, CD4+ T cells were isolated. Each participant was administered two doses of either the BNT162b2 or the mRNA-1273 vaccine. Generated by immunoSEQ multiplex PCR, the TCRdb table keeps only in-frame clones and is missing some. This table holds under 50,000 clones, about 80% found once. Their antigens are not known. Sequences were derived from CD4+ T cells from PBMCs cultured with HCoV-NL63 spike peptides, sampled after COVID-19 vaccination. The receptor set was obtained from a human donor who received a COVID-19 vaccine. Some clones in this sample may be carry-over from other donors' samples.

V usage is TRBV2 and J usage is TRBJ2-3; possibly TRBD2 for D (6 bases). Germline assignment: CDR1 SNHLY and CDR2 FYNNEI. This CDR3 is built from 15 residues. Trimming took 6 bases from V and 2 from J, leaving 15 bases between them. The CDR3 loop reads CASRGRDSSTDTQYF. The DNA for the CDR3 is TGTGCCAGCAGGGGAAGGGACTCCTCCACAGATACGCAGTATTTT.

This chain connects TRBV29-1 to TRBJ2-3; 11 bases map to TRBD1. Germline CDR1 reads SQVTM; CDR2 reads ANQGSEA. The CDR3 length is 17 residues. With 0 bases clipped from V and 4 bases from J, the junction kept 9 bases outside the gene matches. The CDR3 is CSVEDTGTGGISDTQYF. The CDR3 nucleotides read TGCAGCGTTGAAGACACCGGGACAGGGGGTATATCAGATACGCAGTATTTT.

The genes are TRBV7-9 and TRBJ2-4; D perhaps matches TRBD2 (6 bases). CDR3 size: 13 residues. V lost 4 bases, J lost 8 bases, and 12 bases lay in between. The germline V gene has CDR1 SEHNR and CDR2 FQNEAQ (reference sequence). The CDR3 sequence: CASSSQPGDIQYF. In DNA form, the CDR3 reads TGTGCCAGCAGCTCTCAACCGGGGGACATTCAGTACTTC.

This clone was counted a few times. The chain is built from TRBV6-5 and TRBJ2-2; 8 bases line up with TRBD1. Trimming at V came to 4 bases and at J to 4 bases, leaving 5 bases not matched to a gene. CDR3 size: 15 residues. From germline, CDR1 is MNHEY and CDR2 SVGAGI. CDR3 bases: TGTGCCAGCAGTTCCCAGGACAGGGTCACCGGGGAGCTGTTTTTT. Its protein is CASSSQDRVTGELFF.

The chain employs TRBV18 and TRBJ1-1; TRBD1 matches 7 bases. The CDR3 consists of 14 residues. CDR1 and CDR2 (germline): KGHSH, LQKENI. The V segment lost 5 bases and the J segment 3 bases; nucleotides outside the gene matches: 6. For the CDR3, the DNA is TGTGCCAGCTCAAAGACAGGGTGGGACACTGAAGCTTTCTTT. This encodes CASSKTGWDTEAFF.

This clone appeared a few times. The CDR3 sequence is CASSPGTGNQPQHF. Written as DNA, the CDR3 is TGCGCCAGCAGCCCCGGGACAGGGAATCAGCCCCAGCATTTT. The chain has TRBV5-1 and TRBJ1-5; TRBD1 agrees at 9 bases. The CDR3 has 14 residues. With V trimmed by 4 bases and J by 4 bases, 3 bases remained unmatched. Germline V gives CDR1 SGHRS, CDR2 YFSETQ.

The chain employs TRBV10-2 and TRBJ1-5, with 10 bases fitting TRBD1. Trimming took 4 bases from V and 7 from J; bases not matched to a gene: 1. The length of the CDR3 is 13 residues. Germline V gene sequence: CDR1 WSHSY, CDR2 SAAADI. The CDR3 DNA is TGCGCCAGCAGTGGACAGGGGGCCCAGCCCCAGCATTTT. Translation gives CASSGQGAQPQHF.

The rearrangement uses TRBV10-3 and TRBJ1-1; 7 positions agree with TRBD1. Trimming at V came to 2 bases and at J to 9 bases, leaving 15 bases not matched to a gene. Germline CDR1 and CDR2: ENHRY and SYGVKD. The CDR3 loop spans 16 amino acids. In nucleotides, the CDR3 is TGTGCCATCAGTGAGCCCGGGACAGCTTTTTATAATAAAGCTTTCTTT. Amino acid sequence: CAISEPGTAFYNKAFF.

This rearrangement joins TRBV28 to TRBJ1-1, with D possibly matching TRBD1 (6 bases). The CDR3 extends over 15 amino acids. Germline CDR1 reads MDHEN; CDR2 reads SYDVKM. Trimming shortened V by 6 bases and J by 5 bases, and 19 bases separated the two germline ends. CDR3 sequence reads: CASRRASPRGTEAFF. DNA of the CDR3: TGTGCCAGCAGACGGGCTTCTCCTAGGGGGACTGAAGCTTTCTTT.

The V gene is TRBV6-4, the J gene TRBJ1-1; TRBD1 aligns across 7 bases. This CDR3 region has 14 residues. Germline trimming cut 6 bases from V and 1 base from J; bases unmatched to any gene: 5. Germline CDR1 and CDR2: MRHNA and SNTAGT. The chain's CDR3 is CASSPGTANTEAFF. DNA for the CDR3: TGTGCCAGCAGCCCCGGGACAGCGAACACTGAAGCTTTCTTT.

The chain uses TRBV18 and TRBJ2-1; D ambiguous. The CDR3 is made up of 16 amino acids. Germline CDR1 KGHSH, CDR2 LQKENI. V lost 2 bases and J 0 bases, leaving 11 bases between the germline ends. This CDR3 reads CASSPSPDNSYNEQFF. The CDR3 DNA reads as TGTGCCAGCTCACCATCCCCAGACAACTCCTACAATGAGCAGTTCTTC.

The chain links TRBV6-5 to TRBJ1-2; perhaps TRBD1 as D (5 bases). The CDR3 sequence is 13 residues long. The V and J ends lost 8 bases and 4 bases respectively, with 14 bases between them. CDR1 and CDR2 (germline): MNHEY, SVGAGI. CDR3 amino acids: CASRQTTGYGYTF. DNA of the CDR3: TGTGCCAGCCGACAGACTACGGGCTATGGCTACACCTTC.

The rearrangement links TRBV5-1 to TRBJ2-3; D is ambiguous. Germline V CDR1 and CDR2: SGHRS, YFSETQ. Trimming took off 1 base at V and 0 bases at J, with 9 bases between the two ends. The CDR3 is made up of 15 amino acids. CDR3 in amino acids: CASSLTVLSTDTQYF. In DNA, the CDR3 is TGCGCCAGCAGCTTGACCGTGCTTAGCACAGATACGCAGTATTTT.

This clone was picked up one time. The chain joins TRBV5-6 to TRBJ2-2; the D is unclear. Per the germline V gene, CDR1 is SGHDT and CDR2 is YYEEEE. V was shortened by 1 base and J by 8 bases, with 9 bases between the two germline ends. The CDR3 loop spans 13 amino acids. The CDR3 sequence is CASSLRPAGELFF. CDR3 nucleotide sequence: TGTGCCAGCAGCTTGCGCCCGGCAGGGGAGCTGTTTTTT.

The chain employs TRBV5-1 and TRBJ2-3, with D possibly matching TRBD2 (6 bases). The CDR3 has 16 residues. Trimming left V 3 bases short and J 4 bases short, with 18 bases between. Germline V gives CDR1 SGHRS, CDR2 YFSETQ. The CDR3 region has the DNA TGCGCCAGCAGCTGGGCTGGAGGGGCTCTCGCAGATACGCAGTATTTT. Its protein product is CASSWAGGALADTQYF.

The V gene is TRBV4-2, the J gene TRBJ2-1, with 14 bases fitting TRBD2. Germline V gene lookup returns CDR1 LGHNA and CDR2 YNFKEQ. The CDR3 extends over 17 amino acids. Trimming at V came to 2 bases and at J to 12 bases, leaving 12 bases not matched to a gene. The CDR3 DNA is TGTGCCAGCAGCCAATCGACTAGCGGGGGGGCGATCGGCTCGCAGTTCTTC. Translating gives CASSQSTSGGAIGSQFF.

This chain uses TRBV9 with TRBJ2-1, with D unresolved. The CDR3 is 15 amino acids. Germline values: CDR1 SGDLS, CDR2 YYNGEE. The ends were cut back, 0 bases at V and 0 bases at J, with 7 bases in the middle. Here the CDR3 reads CASSVGYNSYNEQFF. DNA of the CDR3: TGTGCCAGCAGCGTAGGCTACAACTCCTACAATGAGCAGTTCTTC.

The chain uses TRBV28 and TRBJ2-7; TRBD1 aligns across 8 bases. This CDR3 region has 15 residues. V shed 2 bases and J 5 bases; nucleotides not matched to a gene: 8. Germline CDR1 reads MDHEN; CDR2 reads SYDVKM. DNA of the CDR3: TGTGCCAGCAGTTTAAGGGGCAGGGGGCGACACGAGCAGTACGTC. Amino acid sequence: CASSLRGRGRHEQYV.

The chain carries TRBV5-1 and TRBJ1-6; unclear D gene. The germline V gene encodes CDR1 SGHRS and CDR2 YFSETQ. V lost 0 bases, J lost 5 bases, and 6 bases lay in between. CDR3 length equals 14 residues. The CDR3 nucleotides are TGCGCCAGCAGCTTGGACAGAAATAATTCACCCCTCCACTTT. Its translation is CASSLDRNNSPLHF.

This chain joins TRBV3-1 (or the pseudogene TRBV3-2) and TRBJ2-5; D not certain. The CDR3 spans 12 residues. The germline V gene has CDR1 LGHDT and CDR2 YNNKEL (reference sequence). Trimming shortened V by 3 bases and J by 4 bases, and 6 bases separated the two germline ends. As DNA, the CDR3 is TGTGCCAGCAGCCAGACATTAGAGACCCAGTACTTC. As protein: CASSQTLETQYF.

The chain uses TRBV2 and TRBJ2-2; D might be TRBD1 (6 bases). V was trimmed by 7 bases and J by 1 base, leaving 16 bases between them. Germline V CDR1 and CDR2: SNHLY, FYNNEI. This CDR3 has 16 residues. The CDR3 region has the DNA TGTGCCAGCATCCGACTGACAGGCTTGAACACCGGGGAGCTGTTTTTT. It translates to CASIRLTGLNTGELFF.

The J gene is TRBJ2-7, the V gene TRBV6-5; D may be TRBD2 (5 bases). The CDR3 extends over 14 amino acids. Germline CDR1 and CDR2: MNHEY and SVGAGI. V lost 0 bases and J 4 bases, leaving 10 bases between the germline ends. The CDR3 DNA is TGTGCCAGCAGTTACTCGAGAGGGATTTACGAGCAGTACGTC. Its protein is CASSYSRGIYEQYV.

The chain employs TRBV7-2 and TRBJ1-2; D gene unclear. Germline CDR1 reads SGHTA; CDR2 reads FQGNSA. This CDR3 comprises 14 residues. V lost 3 bases, J lost 3 bases, and 11 bases lay in between. The CDR3 loop is CASSFKTVDYGYTF. The DNA for the CDR3 is TGTGCCAGCAGCTTTAAAACAGTCGACTATGGCTACACCTTC.

This chain joins TRBV29-1 and TRBJ2-5; 8 nucleotides match TRBD2. Per germline, CDR1 SQVTM and CDR2 ANQGSEA. The CDR3 length is 14 residues. The ends lost 0 bases at V and 4 bases at J; junction bases unmatched: 4. The CDR3, as DNA: TGCAGCGTTGAAGATCGGGGGGGACGAGAGACCCAGTACTTC. Its translation is CSVEDRGGRETQYF.

The CDR3 bases are TGTGCCAGCAGTGAAGGCTATGGCTACACCTTC. Amino acids: CASSEGYGYTF. This chain connects TRBV6-1 to TRBJ1-2; D is ambiguous. The germline V gene encodes CDR1 MNHNS and CDR2 SASEGT. The V end lost 1 base, the J end lost 4 bases, and 1 base lay between the germline ends. There are 11 residues in the CDR3.

This rearrangement joins TRBV29-1 to TRBJ1-2; D not resolved. The CDR3 sequence is 11 residues long. V lost 7 bases to trimming and J lost 0 bases, with 6 bases between them. Germline V gives CDR1 SQVTM, CDR2 ANQGSEA. The chain's CDR3 is CSGGSNYGYTF. CDR3 DNA sequence: TGCAGCGGCGGTTCTAACTATGGCTACACCTTC.

The chain uses TRBV10-3 and TRBJ2-1; 11 bases are a match to TRBD2. Germline CDR1 reads ENHRY; CDR2 reads SYGVKD. The CDR3 covers 17 residues. V shed 6 bases and J 8 bases; nucleotides not matched to a gene: 15. The CDR3 loop reads CAIRGASGGRKGYEQFF. CDR3 DNA: TGTGCCATCAGAGGGGCTAGCGGGGGGCGCAAAGGCTATGAGCAGTTCTTC.

The chain joins TRBV6-4 to TRBJ1-1, with D possibly TRBD1 on 5 matching bases. V lost 2 bases and J 10 bases, leaving 11 bases between the germline ends. CDR3 length: 12 residues. Germline loops: CDR1 MRHNA, CDR2 SNTAGT. The CDR3 is CASSDKPGGAFF. CDR3 DNA sequence: TGTGCCAGCAGTGACAAACCCGGGGGAGCTTTCTTT.

The gene calls are TRBV6-5 and TRBJ1-2, with TRBD1 matching 8 bases. CDR1 is MNHEY, CDR2 SVGAGI, per germline. The CDR3 is 14 residues long. The V gene end was trimmed by 6 bases and the J gene end by 2 bases; junction bases not matched to a gene: 5. The CDR3 region is CASRTGAANYGYTF. The CDR3 nucleotides are TGTGCCAGCAGGACAGGGGCCGCAAACTATGGCTACACCTTC.